Each of the 24 T cell receptor beta chains below was sequenced from the same sample in a study of blood T cell repertoires in COVID-19. Method: immunoSEQ multiplex PCR; TCRdb's copy keeps in-frame clones and lacks some. The repertoire consists of around 200,000 clones, with more than 85% occurring once and the leading ten covering around 1.2%. Sequences were obtained from peripheral blood. The source of these receptors is a young man with acute or convalescent COVID-19.

The chain uses TRBV18 and TRBJ2-5; perhaps TRBD1 as D (6 bases). The germline V gene encodes CDR1 KGHSH and CDR2 LQKENI. Trimming removed 3 bases at V and 5 bases at J, with 16 bases between. The CDR3 consists of 15 residues. CDR3 loop: CASSPTLQGKETQYF. The CDR3 DNA is TGTGCCAGCTCACCCACCCTACAGGGAAAGGAGACCCAGTACTTC. The complete variable domain, with remaining parts taken from reference TRBV18 and TRBJ2-5, reads NAGVMQNPRHLVRRRGQEARLRCSPMKGHSHVYWYRQLPEEGLKFMVYLQKENIIDESGMPKERFSAEFPKEGPSILRIQQVVRGDSAAYFCASSPTLQGKETQYFGPGTRLLVL.

The CDR3 nucleotides read TGTGCCAGTAGTATAAGAGGGGGACAGAATGAAGCTTTCTTT. Translation: CASSIRGGQNEAFF. The chain has TRBV19 and TRBJ1-1; 7 nucleotides match TRBD1. V lost 2 bases and J lost 7; bases outside the gene matches: 7. The germline CDR1 and CDR2 sequences are LNHDA and SQIVND (reference sequence). This CDR3 contains 14 residues.

V is TRBV12-5 and J is TRBJ1-2, with 7 positions matching TRBD1. The CDR3 loop spans 13 amino acids. V dropped 6 bases and J dropped 4; count of bases not matched to a gene: 5. Per the germline V gene, CDR1 is LGHNT and CDR2 is FRNRAP. The CDR3 spells CASGRDRLYGYTF. DNA of the CDR3: TGTGCTAGTGGCCGGGACAGACTCTATGGCTACACCTTC.

V gene TRBV5-1 combines with J gene TRBJ1-1, with unresolved D. Germline CDR1 SGHRS, CDR2 YFSETQ. Deletions cut 0 bases from V and 4 bases from J, with 7 bases between. The CDR3 length is 13 residues. The CDR3: CASSLESPTEAFF. Written as DNA, the CDR3 is TGCGCCAGCAGCTTGGAAAGCCCCACTGAAGCTTTCTTT.

This chain joins TRBV27 and TRBJ1-1; 8 bases match TRBD1. Germline values: CDR1 MNHEY, CDR2 SMNVEV (reference sequence). V shed 4 bases, J shed 4 bases, and the junction held 2 bases outside the gene matches. CDR3 size: 13 residues. CDR3 bases: TGTGCCAGCAGTTGGACAGGGACCACTGAAGCTTTCTTT. Translating it yields CASSWTGTTEAFF.

Only a few counts were recorded for this clone. This chain uses TRBV14 with TRBJ2-7, with D tentatively TRBD2 (6 bases). In germline, CDR1 is SGHDN, CDR2 FVKESK. Deletions cut 3 bases from V and 6 bases from J, with 12 bases between. The CDR3 covers 13 residues. DNA of the CDR3: TGTGCCAGCAGCCATTCCCGGGGGACCGAGCAGTACTTC. It yields the protein CASSHSRGTEQYF. Combining the CDR3 with reference TRBV14 and TRBJ2-7 gives the whole variable domain EAGVTQFPSHSVIEKGQTVTLRCDPISGHDNLYWYRRVMGKEIKFLLHFVKESKQDESGMPNNRFLAERTGGTYSTLKVQPAELEDSGVYFCASSHSRGTEQYFGPGTRLTVT.

This clone was counted only a few times. The CDR3 loop is CASSLGTASYEQYF. CDR3 in DNA: TGTGCCAGCAGCTTGGGGACAGCCTCCTACGAGCAGTACTTC. The V call is TRBV5-5, the J call TRBJ2-7, with D tentatively TRBD1 (6 bases). Trimming shortened V by 0 bases and J by 0 bases, and 7 bases separated the two germline ends. Per germline, CDR1 SGHKS and CDR2 YYEKEE (reference sequence). The CDR3 spans 14 residues.

This chain links TRBV28 with TRBJ1-1, with D possibly TRBD1 on 5 matching bases. The CDR3 has 16 amino acids. The germline V gene has CDR1 MDHEN and CDR2 SYDVKM. Trimming took off 3 bases at V and 0 bases at J, with 14 bases between the two ends. CDR3 residues: CASSLAGKGMNTEAFF. DNA of the CDR3: TGTGCCAGCAGTTTGGCAGGGAAGGGGATGAACACTGAAGCTTTCTTT.

This rearrangement joins TRBV18 to TRBJ1-4, with a possible D match to TRBD1 (6 bases). This CDR3 is 14 amino acids long. Trimming pared 2 bases from V and 8 bases from J, leaving 12 bases between. Germline V gene sequence: CDR1 KGHSH, CDR2 LQKENI. This CDR3 is CASSPSTGYEKLFF. In nucleotides, the CDR3 is TGTGCCAGCTCACCATCGACAGGCTACGAAAAACTGTTTTTT.

The chain uses TRBV5-4 and TRBJ2-3, with D tentatively TRBD2 (6 bases). V was cut by 4 bases and J by 4 bases, with 16 bases left in between. CDR3 length: 15 amino acids. Germline V lookup: CDR1 SGHNT, CDR2 YYREEE (reference sequence). The DNA of the CDR3 is TGTGCCAGCAGCCCCCCCCCGGGAGAATCAGATACGCAGTATTTT. It translates to CASSPPPGESDTQYF.

This sequence joins TRBV28 and TRBJ1-2; D not resolved. Germline lookup yields CDR1 MDHEN and CDR2 SYDVKM. Deletions cut 3 bases from V and 0 bases from J, with 8 bases between. The CDR3 totals 14 residues. The CDR3 coding sequence is TGTGCCAGCAGTTTGATCAGGTCTAACTATGGCTACACCTTC. Translation: CASSLIRSNYGYTF.

This clone was observed a single time. The chain couples TRBV24-1 to TRBJ2-1, with 8 bases identical to TRBD2. V trimming: 4 bases; J trimming: 9 bases; junction bases outside the gene matches: 10. The germline gives CDR1 KGHDR, CDR2 SFDVKD. The CDR3 is 15 amino acids. This CDR3 is CATSDPGTRKLEQFF. The DNA of the CDR3 is TGTGCCACCAGTGACCCCGGGACTAGGAAACTTGAGCAGTTCTTC.

V and J are TRBV19 and TRBJ1-5, with a tentative D call TRBD1 (6 bases). V lost 6 bases to trimming and J lost 6 bases, with 15 bases between them. The CDR3 consists of 14 residues. Germline CDR1 reads LNHDA; CDR2 reads SQIVND (reference sequence). CDR3 amino acids: CASSYREGPQPQHF. The CDR3 nucleotides are TGTGCCAGTAGCTACAGGGAAGGCCCTCAGCCCCAGCATTTT.

The genes are TRBV3-1 (or the pseudogene TRBV3-2) and TRBJ2-7; perhaps TRBD2 as D (5 bases). CDR1 and CDR2 from the germline V gene are LGHDT and YNNKEL (reference sequence). The CDR3 is made up of 14 amino acids. The germline V and J ends were trimmed by 0 bases and 7 bases, with 13 bases remaining between them. The CDR3 DNA reads as TGTGCCAGCAGCCAAGAAAGCAGCGGCCGGGAGCAGTACTTC. Amino acid sequence: CASSQESSGREQYF.

The chain is built from TRBV27 and TRBJ1-4, with a weak D call TRBD1 (5 bases). Germline V gene data show CDR1 as MNHEY and CDR2 as SMNVEV (reference sequence). CDR3 length: 13 amino acids. Trimming took 6 bases from V and 7 from J, leaving 12 bases between them. CDR3 nucleotide sequence: TGTGCCAGCAGGGGGGGGATGGGTGAAAAACTGTTTTTT. It yields the protein CASRGGMGEKLFF. Using reference TRBV27 and TRBJ1-4 for the parts outside the CDR3, the full variable domain is EAQVTQNPRYLITVTGKKLTVTCSQNMNHEYMSWYRQDPGLGLRQIYYSMNVEVTDKGDVPEGYKVSRKEKRNFPLILESPSPNQTSLYFCASRGGMGEKLFFGSGTQLSVL.

In nucleotides, the CDR3 is TGTGCCAGCAGTGAAAAGGGTAGCGGGGCAAACACCGGGGAGCTGTTTTTT. Translation: CASSEKGSGANTGELFF. The chain couples TRBV6-1 to TRBJ2-2; TRBD2 matches at 8 bases. The V and J ends lost 2 bases and 2 bases, in that order; junction bases with no gene match: 7. The CDR3 extends over 17 amino acids. Germline lookup yields CDR1 MNHNS and CDR2 SASEGT.

The V and J genes are TRBV30 and TRBJ1-1, with D possibly TRBD1 on 5 matching bases. Trimming cost V 3 bases and J 4 bases, with 18 bases left between them. Germline V lookup: CDR1 GTSNPN, CDR2 SVGIG (reference sequence). The CDR3 is 15 amino acids. The CDR3 loop is CAWRGGNSRGTEAFF. CDR3 coding DNA: TGTGCCTGGAGGGGGGGTAATTCACGGGGCACTGAAGCTTTCTTT. The variable domain in full, with the rest retrieved from reference TRBV30 and TRBJ1-1, is SQTIHQWPATLVQPVGSPLSLECTVEGTSNPNLYWYRQAAGRGLQLLFYSVGIGQISSEVPQNLSASRPQDRQFILSSKKLLLSDSGFYLCAWRGGNSRGTEAFFGQGTRLTVV.

The genes are TRBV11-2 and TRBJ1-1; 7 positions agree with TRBD1. The CDR3 has 19 amino acids. The junction had 17 bases not matched to a gene; V was cut back by 3 bases and J by 1 base. Germline V CDR1 and CDR2: SGHAT, FQNNGV. DNA of the CDR3: TGTGCCAGCAGCTTCAAAGATAGACAGGGTCGCTTGGGGAACACTGAAGCTTTCTTT. It encodes CASSFKDRQGRLGNTEAFF.

The sample holds a few counts of this clone. The chain links TRBV10-1 to TRBJ2-7, with D perhaps matching TRBD2 (7 bases). Germline lookup yields CDR1 WNHNN and CDR2 SYGVQD (reference sequence). V lost 2 bases, J lost 5 bases, and 16 bases lay in between. This CDR3 has 15 amino acids. The CDR3 region is CASSEREGRGNEQYF. CDR3 nucleotides: TGCGCCAGCAGTGAGAGGGAGGGCAGGGGAAACGAGCAGTACTTC.

The chain uses TRBV2 and TRBJ1-2; tentatively, D is TRBD1 (5 bases). The germline CDR1 and CDR2 sequences are SNHLY and FYNNEI. The V end lost 5 bases, the J end lost 4 bases, and 11 bases lay between the germline ends. The CDR3 runs to 13 residues. CDR3 bases: TGTGCCAGCAGTATAGGGCAGGGCTATGGCTACACCTTC. Its translation is CASSIGQGYGYTF.

The chain links TRBV11-2 to TRBJ2-7, with no clear D. V was clipped by 4 bases and J by 6 bases, with 13 bases between them. Germline lookup yields CDR1 SGHAT and CDR2 FQNNGV. The CDR3 runs to 13 residues. The CDR3 sequence: CASSSTGGVEQYF. The CDR3 DNA reads TGTGCCAGCAGCTCCACTGGTGGAGTCGAGCAGTACTTC.

V is TRBV7-2 and J is TRBJ2-5; 10 nucleotides match TRBD2. Unmatched junction bases numbered 17, after V lost 5 bases and J lost 5 bases. Germline V lookup: CDR1 SGHTA, CDR2 FQGNSA. The CDR3 consists of 18 residues. The CDR3 region is CASSPGRASGGRLETQYF. CDR3 nucleotides: TGTGCCAGCAGCCCAGGGAGGGCTAGCGGGGGAAGGCTGGAGACCCAGTACTTC.

This chain connects TRBV5-1 to TRBJ1-4; maybe TRBD1 (6 bases). Germline V gives CDR1 SGHRS, CDR2 YFSETQ. V was trimmed by 5 bases and J by 2 bases, leaving 13 bases between them. There are 15 residues in the CDR3. CDR3: CASRTTGQTNEKLFF. CDR3 nucleotide sequence: TGCGCCAGCAGGACAACTGGACAGACTAATGAAAAACTGTTTTTT.

The V gene is TRBV18, the J gene TRBJ1-2; 7 bases agree with TRBD1. Looked up from germline, CDR1 is KGHSH and CDR2 is LQKENI. With V trimmed by 5 bases and J by 1 base, 7 bases remained unmatched. This CDR3 is built from 15 residues. Written as DNA, the CDR3 is TGTGCCAGCTCATCAGGACAGGTTTTTAACTATGGCTACACCTTC. Its protein is CASSSGQVFNYGYTF.